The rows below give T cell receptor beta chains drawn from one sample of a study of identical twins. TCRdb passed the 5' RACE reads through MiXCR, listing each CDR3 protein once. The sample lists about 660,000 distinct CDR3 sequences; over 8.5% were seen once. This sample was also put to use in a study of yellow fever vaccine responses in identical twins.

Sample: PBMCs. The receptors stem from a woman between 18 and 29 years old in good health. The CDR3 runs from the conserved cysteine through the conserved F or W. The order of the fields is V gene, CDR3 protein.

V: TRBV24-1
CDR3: CATSDPGTEQETQYF

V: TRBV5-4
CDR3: CASSFEGLGQINNEQFF

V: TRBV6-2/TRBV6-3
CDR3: CASSAGRRYSGRRDEQFF

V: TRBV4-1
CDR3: CASSRTTAAIQYEQYF

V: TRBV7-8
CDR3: CAAGGRAGYEQYF

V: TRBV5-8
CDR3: CASSLAGTAGSTDTQYF

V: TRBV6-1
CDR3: CASSRSGLGELFF

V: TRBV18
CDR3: CASSPGTIVDEQFF

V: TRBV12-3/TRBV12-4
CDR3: CASSPLPLYEQYF

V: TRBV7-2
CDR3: CASRLAGTYGYTF

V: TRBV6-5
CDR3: CASSLRMGAYGYTF

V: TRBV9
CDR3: CASSTGTSGRQFF

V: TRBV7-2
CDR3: CASSRRGQGEPTGELFF

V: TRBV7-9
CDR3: CASSAKGEQYF

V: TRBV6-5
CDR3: CASSYSGAVGTNEKLFF

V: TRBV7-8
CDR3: CASSFYGGKEDGYTF

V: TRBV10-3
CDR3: CAISARGGPGNEQFF

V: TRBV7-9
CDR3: CASSPSDRSYEQYF

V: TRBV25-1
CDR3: CASSGKQDSSIETQYF

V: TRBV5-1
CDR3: CASTEGATNSPLHF

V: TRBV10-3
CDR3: CAISPGLAGTGELFF

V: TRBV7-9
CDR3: CASSLITRDPKTQYF

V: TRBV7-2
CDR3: CATDRGGNSPLHF

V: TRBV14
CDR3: CASSQARSGELFF

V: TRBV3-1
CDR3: CASTPGGGRMQYF

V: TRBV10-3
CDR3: CAISESDPRGETQYF

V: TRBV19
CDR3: CASSWTRGSTDTQYF

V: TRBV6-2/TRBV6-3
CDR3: CASSSPFLEREFDNEQFF

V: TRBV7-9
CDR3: CASSTTAGTEEKLFF

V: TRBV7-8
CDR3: CASSFLDRTDTQYF

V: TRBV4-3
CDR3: CASSTGVSSSGANVLTF

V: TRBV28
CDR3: CASSLELDRTTDTQYF

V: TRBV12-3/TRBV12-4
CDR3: CASSRSGGNGETQYF

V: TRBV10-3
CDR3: CAISPGTSGRSMNTGELFF

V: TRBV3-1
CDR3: CASSPAGQEAPYFGELFF

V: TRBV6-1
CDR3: CASSESSSSVYEQYF